This passage covers 14 T cell receptor beta chains from one sample sequenced in a study of blood T cells in healthy people across ages. Primers used in a second PCR of about 6 to 12 cycles were a sample-barcoded 5' primer and a J-beta primer mix. A single record per CDR3 protein comes from TCRdb applying MiXCR to the 5' RACE reads. The repertoire holds about 730,000 distinct CDR3 sequences, about 40% seen once, with under 25% in the top ten. Sample: blood. The source of these receptors is a woman aged 60-75 years in good health.

The chain carries TRBV27 and TRBJ1-2; a weak D match, TRBD1 (5 bases). The V gene lost 0 bases and the J gene lost 8 bases, with 13 bases spanning the gap. Per the germline V gene, CDR1 is MNHEY and CDR2 is SMNVEV (reference sequence). The CDR3 extends over 14 amino acids. The CDR3 bases are TGTGCCAGCAGTTTATCTATGAGGGGTCGGGGCTACACCTTC. It translates to CASSLSMRGRGYTF.

This clonotype was observed a handful of times. V is TRBV20-1 and J is TRBJ1-4, with TRBD1 as a possible D gene (6 bases). Trimming shortened V by 6 bases and J by 3 bases, and 20 bases separated the two germline ends. The germline V gene has CDR1 DFQATT and CDR2 SNEGSKA (reference sequence). This CDR3 is built from 16 residues. In DNA form, the CDR3 reads TGCAGTGCAGAAACAGGGTACGAGTACGCTAATGAAAAACTGTTTTTT. This gives the protein CSAETGYEYANEKLFF.

V usage is TRBV7-3 and J usage is TRBJ2-3; D gene uncertain. CDR3 length equals 13 residues. V was trimmed by 1 base and J by 5 bases, leaving 7 bases between them. CDR1 is SGHTA and CDR2 is FQGTGA in the germline V gene. In DNA, the CDR3 is TGTGCCAGCAGCTTAAGCGGAATAGATACGCAGTATTTT. It translates to CASSLSGIDTQYF.

As for this clonotype: Germline is not matched at one junction end, which may reflect a read error. This rearrangement joins TRBV2 to TRBJ2-5; 10 bases are shared with TRBD2. The CDR3 is made up of 18 amino acids. The V gene's germline CDR1 is SNHLY and CDR2 FYNNEI. The CDR3 sequence is CTSSEALHSGRIQETQYF. The CDR3 bases are TGTACCAGCAGTGAAGCGCTTCATAGCGGGAGGATCCAAGAGACCCAGTACTTC.

This chain joins TRBV5-1 and TRBJ2-1, with 7 positions matching TRBD1. Germline V gene data show CDR1 as SGHRS and CDR2 as YFSETQ. The CDR3 contains 16 residues. Trimming removed 4 bases from V and 10 bases from J; junction bases left unmatched: 17. The CDR3 DNA reads TGCGCCAGCAGCCTAAGGACAGGCGCCCTCGTCGGAGAGCAGTTCTTC. It is translated as CASSLRTGALVGEQFF.

Of note for this clonotype: No DNA is shown, since the ends of the CDR3 on it are uncertain; the CDR3 is the one TCRdb lists. The chain employs TRBV5-5 and TRBJ1-4; no check of the table's D call, TRBD1, against the DNA was made. From its first to its last residue, the CDR3 has 16 amino acids. Germline V gives CDR1 SGHKS, CDR2 YYEKEE (reference sequence). The chain's CDR3 is CASRPSVGTGNEKPFF.

J is TRBJ2-7 and V is TRBV5-6; D remains unclear. The CDR3 runs 13 residues. CDR1 and CDR2 from the germline V gene are SGHDT and YYEEEE. V lost 3 bases and J lost 1, with 8 bases in between. CDR3 amino acids: CASSSPDSYEQYF. The CDR3 bases are TGTGCCAGCAGCTCGCCTGATTCCTACGAGCAGTACTTC. Full variable domain (remainder filled in from reference TRBV5-6 and TRBJ2-7): DAGVTQSPTHLIKTRGQQVTLRCSPKSGHDTVSWYQQALGQGPQFIFQYYEEEERQRGNFPDRFSGHQFPNYSSELNVNALLLGDSALYLCASSSPDSYEQYFGPGTRLTVT.

V and J are TRBV20-1 and TRBJ2-5; TRBD2 might be the D (5 bases). The CDR3 length is 14 residues. Trimming removed 3 bases from V and 11 bases from J, with 22 bases in between. Germline loops: CDR1 DFQATT, CDR2 SNEGSKA (reference sequence). CDR3 loop: CSARVRTLYNEQYF. The CDR3 bases are TGCAGTGCTAGGGTCAGGACTTTGTACAATGAGCAGTACTTC.

This clonotype was counted a few times. The chain has TRBV12-3 or TRBV12-4 and TRBJ1-5; D is ambiguous. This CDR3 spans 15 amino acids. V was pared by 5 bases and J by 3 bases, with 14 bases between. The CDR3 DNA reads TGTGCCAGCAGTCTATCGTTTGAGGTCAATCAGCCCCAGCATTTT. Its protein product is CASSLSFEVNQPQHF.

This clonotype was observed once. The chain uses TRBV20-1 and TRBJ2-4, with a possible D match to TRBD2 (6 bases). There are 12 residues in the CDR3. Germline CDR1 reads DFQATT; CDR2 reads SNEGSKA (reference sequence). The CDR3 region has the DNA TGCACTGGGGTGGGGGGCAAAAACATTCAGTACTTC. Translated: CTGVGGKNIQYF.

Details on this clonotype: Mismatch with germline at one junction end may stem from a read error. This rearrangement joins TRBV3-1 to TRBJ1-1, with 7 bases fitting TRBD1. Germline V gene data show CDR1 as LGHDT and CDR2 as YNNKEL (reference sequence). The CDR3 spans 14 residues. DNA of the CDR3: TGTGTCAGCAGCGCCCAGGGGGGGAACACTGAAGCTTTCTTT. Translating gives CVSSAQGGNTEAFF.

Comment on this clonotype: Relative to the germline gene, one junction end is altered; a read error may explain this. This chain joins TRBV7-2 and TRBJ2-5, with 8 positions matching TRBD2. Per germline, CDR1 SGHTA and CDR2 FQGNSA. The CDR3 has 13 residues. In nucleotides, the CDR3 is TGTGCCAGCGGCTTAGCGGGGATTGAGACCCAGTACTTC. Residues: CASGLAGIETQYF.

The CDR3 sequence is CASSSTGTGGTQYF. The CDR3 region has the DNA TGTGCCAGCAGTTCGACCGGGACAGGGGGTACCCAGTACTTC. The rearrangement links TRBV28 to TRBJ2-7; TRBD1 agrees at 11 bases. V was clipped by 4 bases and J by 10 bases; unmatched bases: 9. CDR1 and CDR2 (germline): MDHEN, SYDVKM. The CDR3 loop spans 14 amino acids. Drawing the rest from reference TRBV28 and TRBJ2-7, the complete variable domain is DVKVTQSSRYLVKRTGEKVFLECVQDMDHENMFWYRQDPGLGLRLIYFSYDVKMKEKGDIPEGYSVSREKKERFSLILESASTNQTSMYLCASSSTGTGGTQYFGPGTRLTVT.

The genes are TRBV28 and TRBJ1-5; 8 nucleotides line up with TRBD1. The trim removed 8 bases at V and 9 bases at J, leaving 9 bases unmatched. The CDR3 is 13 amino acids. Per the germline V gene, CDR1 is MDHEN and CDR2 is SYDVKM. The CDR3 is CASRDRGHGPQHF. The CDR3 DNA reads TGTGCCAGCCGCGACAGGGGACACGGGCCCCAGCATTTT.